The sequence of this T cell receptor beta chain was determined in a study of blood T cell repertoires in COVID-19. As for the study in general: Samples of COVID-19 (acute and convalescent) were obtained from the United States, Italy and Spain. PBMCs, B-cell-depleted T cells, or T cells were the source of the cDNA or gDNA that made up the material.

In the source study's methods: Scientists estimated how many nucleated cells there were by amplifying reference gene primers. Generated by immunoSEQ multiplex PCR, the TCRdb table keeps only in-frame clones and is missing some. Clone size and the V and J calls come from that table; the DNA yielded D and trimming. This table holds around 290,000 clones, roughly nine tenths found once. Trimming pared 2 bases from V and 6 bases from J, leaving 11 bases between. Germline loops: CDR1 SGHRS, CDR2 YFSETQ. The CDR3 covers 13 residues. Recruited during active infection, patients (from Seattle) were subsequently followed longitudinally.

The material sequenced was peripheral blood. The genes are TRBV5-1 and TRBJ1-1; D perhaps matches TRBD1 (6 bases). This receptor was identified in a young woman with COVID-19, enrolled during active disease. CDR3 amino acids: CASSFKPGAEAFF. In nucleotides, the CDR3 is TGCGCCAGCAGCTTTAAGCCAGGGGCTGAAGCTTTCTTT.